This is a list of T cell receptor beta chains from one sample in a study of blood T cells in healthy people across ages. TCRdb itself ran the 5' RACE reads through MiXCR, one entry per CDR3 protein. Of hundreds of thousands of distinct CDR3 sequences listed, around 50% are singletons. The sequenced sample was blood. The receptors stem from a middle-aged man in good health. Each CDR3 is given with its conserved first and last residue. The D gene is left open where the match is weak. Clone size is stated in some rows and not others, as once, few, many or a class when expanded.

TRBJ2-7,NA,TRBD1,TRBV27,CASSVGQKIYNEQYF,TGTGCCAGCAGTGTGGGACAGAAGATCTACAATGAGCAGTACTTC
TRBJ2-2,NA,NA,TRBV5-1,CASSLGHMNTGELFF,TGCGCCAGCAGCTTGGGACATATGAACACCGGGGAGCTGTTTTTT
TRBJ2-6,NA,NA,TRBV4-2,CASSQDLFTGASGANVLTF,TGTGCCAGCAGCCAAGATCTTTTTACGGGAGCGTCTGGGGCCAACGTCCTGACTTTC
TRBJ2-5,few,NA,TRBV12-3/TRBV12-4,CASSPHGQETQYF,TGTGCCAGCAGTCCCCACGGTCAAGAGACCCAGTACTTC
TRBJ2-5,NA,TRBD2,TRBV12-3/TRBV12-4,CASSRAGYQATQYF,TGTGCCAGCAGTAGAGCGGGGTACCAAGCGACCCAGTACTTC
TRBJ2-3,NA,NA,TRBV4-1,CASSQDKGMTSTDTQYF,TGCGCCAGCAGCCAAGATAAGGGGATGACTAGCACAGATACGCAGTATTTT
TRBJ2-7,few,TRBD2,TRBV25-1,CATERTSAVYEQYF,TGTGCCACCGAAAGGACTAGCGCAGTGTACGAGCAGTACTTC
TRBJ2-7,NA,NA,TRBV28,CASNPRPRAKVGQYF,TGTGCCAGCAACCCTCGCCCCAGGGCCAAGGTTGGGCAGTACTTC
TRBJ2-3,once,NA,TRBV24-1,CATRRGPTDTQYF,TGTGCCACCAGACGCGGGCCCACAGATACGCAGTATTTT
TRBJ1-2,few,NA,TRBV12-3/TRBV12-4,CASSFGTGNYGYTF,TGTGCCAGCAGTTTTGGGACTGGGAACTATGGCTACACCTTC
TRBJ2-1,few,NA,TRBV6-1,CASSASPAAINEQFF,TGTGCCAGCAGTGCCAGCCCAGCCGCTATAAATGAGCAGTTCTTC
TRBJ2-3,NA,TRBD2,TRBV24-1,CATSEPSSGRLPDTQYF,TGTGCCACCAGTGAACCCTCTAGCGGGAGACTTCCAGATACGCAGTATTTT
TRBJ2-1,NA,NA,TRBV3-1,CASSQGYSGSNYEQFF,TGTGCCAGCAGCCAAGGTTATAGTGGGAGTAACTACGAGCAGTTCTTC
TRBJ1-2,NA,NA,TRBV5-1,CASSLARGSYGYTF,TGCGCCAGCAGCTTGGCCAGGGGAAGCTATGGCTACACCTTC
TRBJ2-3,NA,NA,TRBV28,CASIFTISTDTQYF,TGTGCCAGCATTTTCACGATCAGCACAGATACGCAGTATTTT
TRBJ2-3,NA,NA,TRBV5-6,CASSHQRSSATDTQYF,TGTGCCAGCAGCCATCAGCGCAGCTCCGCCACAGATACGCAGTATTTT
TRBJ2-7,NA,NA,TRBV3-1,CASSQVPGDEQYF,TGTGCCAGCAGCCAAGTCCCCGGGGACGAGCAGTACTTC
TRBJ2-3,NA,NA,TRBV29-1,CSAERDSTDTQYF,TGCAGCGCCGAAAGGGATAGCACAGATACGCAGTATTTT
TRBJ2-6,NA,NA,TRBV28,CASLQGGEIAANVLTF,TGTGCCAGCCTCCAGGGTGGGGAGATTGCTGCCAACGTCCTGACTTTC
TRBJ2-6,NA,NA,TRBV4-2,CASSLTTVGEVSGANVLTF,TGTGCCAGCAGCCTGACAACCGTGGGGGAGGTCTCTGGGGCCAACGTCCTGACTTTC
TRBJ2-1,NA,TRBD1,TRBV10-3,CAISEPTTGLYNEQFF,TGTGCCATCAGTGAGCCGACGACAGGGCTTTACAATGAGCAGTTCTTC
TRBJ2-7,few,NA,TRBV5-1,CASSTPGESSYEQYF,TGCGCCAGCAGCACCCCCGGGGAGAGCTCCTACGAGCAGTACTTC